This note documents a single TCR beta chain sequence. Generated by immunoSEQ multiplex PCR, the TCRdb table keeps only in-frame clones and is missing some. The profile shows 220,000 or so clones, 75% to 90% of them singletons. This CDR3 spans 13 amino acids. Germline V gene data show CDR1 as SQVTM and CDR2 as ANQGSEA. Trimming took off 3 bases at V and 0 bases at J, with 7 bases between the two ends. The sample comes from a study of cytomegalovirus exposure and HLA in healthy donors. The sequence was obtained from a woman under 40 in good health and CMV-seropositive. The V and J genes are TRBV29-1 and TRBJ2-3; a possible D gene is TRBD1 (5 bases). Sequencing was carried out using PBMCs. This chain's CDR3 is CSVDGASTDTQYF. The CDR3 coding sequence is TGCAGCGTTGATGGGGCAAGCACAGATACGCAGTATTTT.